This TCR beta chain originates from a study of T cell responses to AZD1222 COVID-19 vaccine (dated by TCRdb to the early 2020s). Context from the whole study: Because spike-specific TCR depth and breadth did not differ between the two schedules, AZD1222 recipients who got a second dose at roughly 4 weeks were pooled with those who got a second dose at roughly 12 weeks. Enrollment into the trials was organized by age into subgroups of 18-55, 56-69 and 70-plus years, and those subgroups contained roughly 150, 30 and 60 TCR-sequenced participants, respectively. A total of 233 trial participants underwent TCR sequencing, of whom about 200 had received two doses of AZD1222 and roughly 26 had received two doses of the MenACWY control vaccine.

The paper's findings and limits, for the study overall: Only a handful of AZD1222 recipients were SARS-CoV-2 seropositive at baseline, limiting conclusions about previously exposed vaccinees. CD4 TCRs associated with the vaccine covered the entire spike protein, and the dominant responses were in regions 160-218 and 743-854. Reportedly, almost half of the unique spike-specific TCRs recognized epitopes lying outside the regions that are mutated in the B.1.351 and B.1.1.7 variants. A significant rise in spike-specific TCR breadth and depth was observed after two AZD1222 doses relative to day 0 and relative to MenACWY recipients. No day 14 peak-response samples were available, so repertoires were characterized only after the peak T cell response. In the small 56-69-year group, the increase in depth fell short of significance, most likely because of low power. Participants were mostly white British, with more females than males. The authors suggested clonal diversity may have been underestimated.

The time point label here, explained by the study, means: baseline before first vaccination. The vaccinee samples were drawn from two UK trials, COV001 and COV002, one of which was a single-blind randomized controlled phase 2/3 trial testing AZD1222 (ChAdOx1 nCoV-19) in healthy adults. For TCRbeta chain sequencing, PBMC samples were collected from trial participants at day 0 and at day 28 after the second dose. The CDR3 regions of human TCRbeta chains were analyzed by immunosequencing. Processing in the source paper ran as follows. Repertoire TCRs were checked for matches against a reference library of SARS-CoV-2-specific TCRs that had been generated using the MIRA antigen-specificity platform. Breadth was defined as the fraction of unique TCRs that were SARS-CoV-2-associated. Depth was defined as the fraction of total T cells that were SARS-CoV-2-associated. Using the MIRA data, each spike-specific TCR was mapped to the spike region that the TCR reacts to and placed in a CD4 or CD8 class. Log10-transformed breadth and depth values were compared by one-way ANOVA with Sidak's multiple comparisons tests. The table comes from immuneACCESS by way of TCRdb, which keeps in-frame sequences with V and J called. Part of the clones is missing from these tables; in studies checked, under half for an unresolved V gene and the rest for unknown reasons. V and J calls and clone size are as listed in that table; D and trimming were resolved from the DNA. This sample holds about 120,000 clones; approximately 93% were observed only once. Approximately 3% of the sample lies in the top ten.

On this clone: The clone's antigen remains unknown. Per-base quality was not reported, and no clone a single base away is much larger than it.

The germline V gene (reference sequence) supplies CDR1 MNHEY and CDR2 SMNVEV. Trimming leaves V shorter by 4 bases and J shorter by 7 bases, with the junction holding 8 bases beyond the gene matches. From its cysteine to its phenylalanine, the CDR3 spans 16 amino acids. Here the CDR3 DNA is all that survives: 48 bases in frame from base 1. The chain is assembled from TRBV27 and TRBJ1-5, with 12 central nucleotides matching TRBD1. Sequencing used peripheral blood, obtained on day 0 of AZD1222 vaccination. The TCR sequence derives from an adult in good health. CDR3 region: CASSSWDRGPGQPQHF. At the DNA level, the sequence is TGTGCCAGCAGTTCCTGGGACAGGGGGCCGGGGCAGCCCCAGCATTTT.